A single sample is the source of the 10 T cell receptor beta chains below, sequenced in a study of OX40 agonist ivuxolimab in advanced cancers. Only in-frame clones appear in the TCRdb table, and some are missing; sequencing was by immunoSEQ multiplex PCR. This table holds roughly 70,000 clones, 70% to 90% found once. Sample: CD4+ or CD8+ T cells sorted from blood, taken in a trial of the OX40 agonist ivuxolimab. The receptors were gathered from an adult with an advanced solid tumor such as melanoma, head and neck, liver or kidney cancer.

V usage is TRBV5-4 and J usage is TRBJ2-7; D perhaps matches TRBD2 (5 bases). V dropped 5 bases and J dropped 0 bases, with 12 bases sitting between them. CDR3 length: 14 amino acids. Germline lookup yields CDR1 SGHNT and CDR2 YYREEE (reference sequence). The CDR3 reads CASSLLGSSYEQYF. CDR3 DNA sequence: TGTGCCAGCAGTTTGTTAGGGAGCTCCTACGAGCAGTACTTC. Together with reference TRBV5-4 and TRBJ2-7, the CDR3 gives the full variable domain: ETGVTQSPTHLIKTRGQQVTLRCSSQSGHNTVSWYQQALGQGPQFIFQYYREEENGRGNFPPRFSGLQFPNYSSELNVNALELDDSALYLCASSLLGSSYEQYFGPGTRLTVT.

This clone has more than one count but fewer than ten. The rearrangement uses TRBV12-2 and TRBJ2-7; the listed D gene, TRBD2, was not tested against the DNA. TRBV12-2 is noted as a pseudogene. This CDR3 has 20 residues. The CDR3 nucleotides are TGTGCAAGTCGCTTAGGGGCTTCCGGGACTAGCGGGAGACCCTCCTACGAGCAGTACTTC. This sequence encodes CASRLGASGTSGRPSYEQYF.

The chain is built from TRBV29-1 and TRBJ2-3; 10 bases align to TRBD1. CDR3 length: 13 residues. Germline loops: CDR1 SQVTM, CDR2 ANQGSEA. With V trimmed by 4 bases and J by 3 bases, 1 base remained unmatched. CDR3 amino acids: CSVADRGTDTQYF. In nucleotides, the CDR3 is TGCAGCGTTGCGGACAGGGGGACAGATACGCAGTATTTT.

The V and J genes are TRBV5-6 and TRBJ2-7; a possible D gene is TRBD2 (5 bases). Germline assignment: CDR1 SGHDT and CDR2 YYEEEE. The CDR3 extends over 12 amino acids. V shed 1 base and J shed 6 bases, with 8 bases lying between them. The DNA of the CDR3 is TGTGCCAGCAGCTTGCGAGGGAGCGAGCAGTACTTC. As protein: CASSLRGSEQYF.

This clone appeared once. This chain uses TRBV7-2 with TRBJ2-7; TRBD1 is a possible D gene (5 bases). CDR1 and CDR2 (germline): SGHTA, FQGNSA. Trimming stripped 2 bases from V and 1 base from J, with 12 bases between. The CDR3 spans 15 residues. The CDR3 bases are TGTGCCAGCAGCTTACAAGGACAAACTTCCTACGAGCAGTACTTC. This sequence encodes CASSLQGQTSYEQYF. Looking up the rest from reference TRBV7-2 and TRBJ2-7 gives the full variable domain: GAGVSQSPSNKVTEKGKDVELRCDPISGHTALYWYRQSLGQGLEFLIYFQGNSAPDKSGLPSDRFSAERTGGSVSTLTIQRTQQEDSAVYLCASSLQGQTSYEQYFGPGTRLTVT.

The V gene is TRBV28, the J gene TRBJ1-2, with D maybe TRBD1 (5 bases). CDR3 length equals 13 residues. V lost 5 bases, J lost 1 base, and 8 bases lay in between. Germline CDR1 is MDHEN and CDR2 is SYDVKM. The CDR3 sequence: CASSHDSNYGYTF. The CDR3 DNA reads TGTGCCAGCAGTCATGACAGTAACTATGGCTACACCTTC.

V and J are TRBV5-1 and TRBJ1-1; D is unclear. The germline CDR1 and CDR2 sequences are SGHRS and YFSETQ. Trimming pared 0 bases from V and 1 base from J, leaving 4 bases between. CDR3 length equals 13 residues. The CDR3 DNA sequence: TGCGCCAGCAGCTTGGGGACGAACACTGAAGCTTTCTTT. Translated, it gives CASSLGTNTEAFF.

The chain has TRBV4-2 and TRBJ1-4, with TRBD1 matching 9 bases. The CDR3 has 16 residues. Germline CDR1 reads LGHNA; CDR2 reads YNFKEQ. J was trimmed by 8 bases and V by 1 base; bases with no gene match: 8. The CDR3 region is CASSQAGQGVGEKLFF. CDR3 coding DNA: TGTGCCAGCAGCCAAGCGGGACAGGGCGTAGGAGAAAAACTGTTTTTT.

This rearrangement joins TRBV7-3 to TRBJ1-2, with no clear D. Trimming left V 5 bases short and J 7 bases short, with 8 bases between. The CDR3 spans 11 residues. The germline gives CDR1 SGHTA, CDR2 FQGTGA. Written as DNA, the CDR3 is TGTGCCAGCAGCGCCTCGGGTGGCTACACCTTC. Translation gives CASSASGGYTF.

This clone has more than one count but fewer than ten. This chain links TRBV18 with TRBJ2-7, with TRBD2 as a possible D gene (5 bases). The V end lost 1 base, the J end lost 5 bases, and 12 bases lay between the germline ends. The CDR3 totals 14 residues. Germline assignment: CDR1 KGHSH and CDR2 LQKENI. The CDR3 DNA sequence: TGTGCCAGCTCACCACAGCCGGGGTACGACGAGCAGTACTTC. This gives the protein CASSPQPGYDEQYF. Full variable domain (rest looked up from reference TRBV18 and TRBJ2-7): NAGVMQNPRHLVRRRGQEARLRCSPMKGHSHVYWYRQLPEEGLKFMVYLQKENIIDESGMPKERFSAEFPKEGPSILRIQQVVRGDSAAYFCASSPQPGYDEQYFGPGTRLTVT.